This entry concerns a single TCR beta chain. This sample is drawn from a study of long-term antiretroviral therapy in people with HIV. The libraries were made with immunoSEQ v3.0 at survey level. Using immunoSEQ multiplex PCR, the repertoire was profiled, and TCRdb retains in-frame clones only, with some absent. The top ten clones hold approximately 12% of a sample with around 21,000 clones, about 76% of them seen once. Specimens held about 0.85-11 million cryopreserved PBMC prior to DNA extraction. The CDR3 is 15 amino acids. V lost 8 bases, J lost 1 base, and 17 bases lay in between. CDR1 and CDR2 (germline): ENHRY, SYGVKD.

This specimen consisted of unsorted PBMCs, obtained 0.1 years before starting antiretroviral therapy. The clonotype originates from a man between 35 and 55 years old with HIV. V usage is TRBV10-3 and J usage is TRBJ1-1, with D tentatively TRBD1 (5 bases). The CDR3 here is CAISRGVSGNTEAFF. The CDR3 DNA is TGTGCCATCTCCCGGGGGGTAAGTGGGAACACTGAAGCTTTCTTT.